This entry lists 26 T cell receptor beta chains sequenced from one sample in a study of blood T cells in healthy people across ages. A sample-barcoded 5' primer and a J-beta primer mix were used in a second PCR of about 7 to 12 cycles. One entry per CDR3 protein, called by TCRdb with MiXCR from the 5' RACE reads. The sample has about 1,500,000 distinct CDR3 sequences; roughly 30% are singletons. The specimen sequenced was blood. The receptors stem from a woman aged 30 to 39 in good health.

There are a few counts of this clonotype. V is TRBV7-9 and J is TRBJ2-7; D could derive from TRBD1 or TRBD2 (5 bases each). Trimming took 11 bases from V and 4 from J, leaving 18 bases between them. The germline V gene has CDR1 SEHNR and CDR2 FQNEAQ (reference sequence). This CDR3 is 13 amino acids long. CDR3 sequence (DNA): TGTGCCGCAACAGGAGAAGGAGGATACGAGCAGTACTTC. This sequence encodes CAATGEGGYEQYF.

A few counts support this clonotype. The rearrangement joins TRBV20-1 to TRBJ2-5; unclear D gene. V was pared by 6 bases and J by 5 bases, with 13 bases between. CDR3 size: 12 residues. Germline CDR1 is DFQATT and CDR2 is SNEGSKA (reference sequence). In DNA, the CDR3 is TGCAGTGCCACCGACGCGAGGGAGACCCAGTACTTC. Translation: CSATDARETQYF.

The table lists this clonotype with a few counts. The chain combines TRBV7-2 with TRBJ2-7, with unresolved D. Trimming removed 5 bases from V and 2 bases from J, with 13 bases in between. The CDR3 is 14 residues long. Germline CDR1 and CDR2: SGHTA and FQGNSA. CDR3 amino acids: CASSQGPSPYEQYF. The CDR3 DNA reads TGTGCCAGCAGCCAAGGACCCTCACCCTACGAGCAGTACTTC. The entire variable domain, with the rest obtained from reference TRBV7-2 and TRBJ2-7, is as follows: GAGVSQSPSNKVTEKGKDVELRCDPISGHTALYWYRQSLGQGLEFLIYFQGNSAPDKSGLPSDRFSAERTGGSVSTLTIQRTQQEDSAVYLCASSQGPSPYEQYFGPGTRLTVT.

In regard to this clonotype: This may be a read error: a much more frequent sequence differs by one nucleotide. The chain couples TRBV12-3 or TRBV12-4 to TRBJ2-5; D is unclear. With the DNA end fitting TRBJ2-7 better, the J assignment may be wrong. CDR3 length: 13 amino acids. CDR3 sequence (DNA): TGTGCCAGCAGTCCTTCCTCTAGATACGAGCAGTACTTC. Translation: CASSPSSRYEQYF.

This chain connects TRBV20-1 to TRBJ2-1; D unclear. CDR1 is DFQATT and CDR2 is SNEGSKA in the germline V gene (reference sequence). The V and J ends lost 1 base and 2 bases respectively, with 9 bases between them. CDR3 length: 14 amino acids. In nucleotides, the CDR3 is TGCAGTGCTAGAGGCGGATTCCCCTACAATGAGCAGTTCTTC. Protein product: CSARGGFPYNEQFF.

This clonotype was detected ten times or more. The chain has TRBV4-1 and TRBJ2-5, with D possibly being TRBD1 (5 bases). V lost 1 base and J lost 2, with 11 bases in between. The CDR3 is made up of 15 amino acids. CDR1 is MGHRA, CDR2 YSYEKL, per germline. In DNA form, the CDR3 reads TGCGCCAGCAGCCAAGGACGACAGCTTCAAGAGACCCAGTACTTC. Amino acid sequence: CASSQGRQLQETQYF.

The chain carries TRBV30 and TRBJ2-7; tentatively, D is TRBD1 (5 bases). The closer fit of TRBJ2-5 to the DNA end suggests the J call may be wrong. Germline CDR1 reads GTSNPN; CDR2 reads SVGIG (reference sequence). The CDR3 spans 10 residues. As DNA, the CDR3 is TGTGCCTGGGGGGCCGAGACCCAGTACTTC. Translation: CAWGAETQYF.

The chain links TRBV20-1 to TRBJ2-4, with 10 positions matching TRBD2. The J call may be in error: the DNA end matches TRBJ2-7 better. Germline assignment: CDR1 DFQATT and CDR2 SNEGSKA (reference sequence). The CDR3 extends over 17 amino acids. The CDR3 loop reads CSARRASGSPAADEQYF. CDR3 DNA: TGCAGTGCTAGAAGGGCTAGCGGGAGCCCCGCGGCCGACGAGCAGTACTTC.

The chain is built from TRBV11-2 and TRBJ2-1; 12 bases are shared with TRBD2. V was pared by 5 bases and J by 10 bases, with 18 bases of the junction left unmatched. Germline CDR1 is SGHAT and CDR2 is FQNNGV. The CDR3 has 18 residues. Written as DNA, the CDR3 is TGTGCCAGCAGCCCCCATCGACGGACTAGCGGGGCCTCGGGGGAGCAGTTCTTC. It translates to CASSPHRRTSGASGEQFF.

This clonotype was found a few times. The chain has TRBV28 and TRBJ2-7; D gene unclear. The germline V gene has CDR1 MDHEN and CDR2 SYDVKM. This CDR3 is 13 amino acids long. V gave up 5 bases and J gave up 3 bases, with 11 bases separating them. CDR3 residues: CASSEPRNYEQYF. The CDR3 coding sequence is TGTGCCAGCAGTGAACCCCGGAACTACGAGCAGTACTTC. Combining the CDR3 with reference TRBV28 and TRBJ2-7 gives the whole variable domain DVKVTQSSRYLVKRTGEKVFLECVQDMDHENMFWYRQDPGLGLRLIYFSYDVKMKEKGDIPEGYSVSREKKERFSLILESASTNQTSMYLCASSEPRNYEQYFGPGTRLTVT.

In this sample, this clonotype turned up a few times. A much larger clone lies one base from this, so it may be a read error. The genes are TRBV28 and TRBJ1-2, with D maybe TRBD1 (6 bases). This CDR3 has 14 amino acids. Trimming shortened V by 6 bases and J by 1 base, and 12 bases separated the two germline ends. The germline V gene has CDR1 MDHEN and CDR2 SYDVKM. CDR3 sequence (DNA): TGTGCCAGCAGGTTCGAGGGGGATAACTATGGCTACACCTTC. Amino acids: CASRFEGDNYGYTF.

This clonotype was counted at least ten times. The CDR3 protein is CAIRPSLGYEQYF. The CDR3 bases are TGTGCCATCAGGCCTAGCCTGGGGTACGAGCAGTACTTC. The V and J genes are TRBV10-3 and TRBJ2-7; the D gene is possibly TRBD2 (5 bases). The germline V and J ends were trimmed by 6 bases and 4 bases, with 13 bases remaining between them. The CDR3 consists of 13 residues. Per germline, CDR1 ENHRY and CDR2 SYGVKD.

DNA for the CDR3: TGTGCCAGCAGTTTATCGGCCCAAGCTACGCAGTATTTT. Translating gives CASSLSAQATQYF. The chain uses TRBV28 and TRBJ2-3; D remains ambiguous. CDR3 length: 13 residues. The germline gives CDR1 MDHEN, CDR2 SYDVKM. V was shortened by 1 base and J by 8 bases, with 10 bases between the two germline ends.

V usage is TRBV25-1 and J usage is TRBJ2-3, with D perhaps matching TRBD2 (5 bases). Germline-derived CDR1 and CDR2 are MGHDK and SYGVNS. The CDR3 sequence is 14 residues long. Trimming took off 7 bases at V and 0 bases at J, with 11 bases between the two ends. In DNA, the CDR3 is TGTGCCAGCATGCGAGGGAGCAGCACAGATACGCAGTATTTT. Amino acid sequence: CASMRGSSTDTQYF.

This clonotype appeared a few times. The V and J genes are TRBV29-1 and TRBJ1-2; no reliable D call. Germline CDR1 reads SQVTM; CDR2 reads ANQGSEA. V was pared by 4 bases and J by 4 bases, with 7 bases between. The CDR3 contains 11 residues. The CDR3 nucleotides read TGCAGCGTTGTACAGACCTATGGCTACACCTTC. Translated, it gives CSVVQTYGYTF.

The chain links TRBV7-9 to TRBJ2-5, with 8 bases identical to TRBD2. The CDR3 runs to 15 residues. The J segment lost 5 bases and the V segment lost 5 bases, leaving 10 bases of the junction unmatched. Looked up from germline, CDR1 is SEHNR and CDR2 is FQNEAQ (reference sequence). CDR3 protein: CASSPWRGALETQYF. The DNA for the CDR3 is TGTGCCAGCAGCCCCTGGCGGGGGGCTTTGGAGACCCAGTACTTC. Full variable domain (rest looked up from reference TRBV7-9 and TRBJ2-5): DTGVSQNPRHKITKRGQNVTFRCDPISEHNRLYWYRQTLGQGPEFLTYFQNEAQLEKSRLLSDRFSAERPKGSFSTLEIQRTEQGDSAMYLCASSPWRGALETQYFGPGTRLLVL.

CDR3 nucleotides: TGCGCCAGCAGCCAAGATGTAAGTGGGGGATCTTCTAGCACAGATACGCAGTATTTT. Protein sequence: CASSQDVSGGSSSTDTQYF. The chain carries TRBV4-3 and TRBJ2-3; possibly TRBD1 or TRBD2 for D (5 bases each). V lost 0 bases and J lost 0, with 19 bases in between. Germline V gives CDR1 LGHNA, CDR2 YSLEER. This CDR3 region has 19 residues.

This clonotype has just a few counts. Its ends do not fully match the called genes, so a read error is possible. The rearrangement joins TRBV5-1 to TRBJ2-5; D is unclear. Germline V gene sequence: CDR1 SGHRS, CDR2 YFSETQ. This CDR3 has 11 residues. The CDR3 here is CTSSFGETQYF. In DNA, the CDR3 is TGCACCAGTAGCTTCGGAGAGACCCAGTACTTC.

This clonotype was detected a few times. This could be a read error, since a much larger clone is one nucleotide away. The chain carries TRBV29-1 and TRBJ2-7; TRBD1 might be the D (6 bases). Germline CDR1 and CDR2: SQVTM and ANQGSEA. This CDR3 has 14 amino acids. In nucleotides, the CDR3 is TGCAACGTTGAAGATCCCAGGGGAAAGTACGAGCAGTACTTC. This gives the protein CNVEDPRGKYEQYF.

This chain joins TRBV29-1 and TRBJ2-7, with D perhaps matching TRBD1 (5 bases). The CDR3 totals 16 residues. V was pared by 1 base and J by 2 bases, with 18 bases between. CDR1 and CDR2 from the germline V gene are SQVTM and ANQGSEA. CDR3 nucleotides: TGCAGCGTTGAAGTTATCGGTGACAGTTATACCTACGAGCAGTACTTC. Amino acid sequence: CSVEVIGDSYTYEQYF.

The chain combines TRBV18 with TRBJ1-2, with TRBD1 as a possible D gene (5 bases). The CDR3 is 14 amino acids. With 1 base removed from V and 8 bases from J, the gap between germline ends came to 14 bases. CDR1 KGHSH and CDR2 LQKENI come from the germline V gene. CDR3 amino acids: CASSPRGTEGGYTF. CDR3 coding DNA: TGTGCCAGCTCACCACGTGGGACTGAGGGGGGCTACACCTTC.

V gene TRBV30 combines with J gene TRBJ2-7; TRBD1 might be the D (5 bases). Germline assignment: CDR1 GTSNPN and CDR2 SVGIG (reference sequence). The CDR3 spans 15 residues. Trimming took 3 bases from V and 6 from J, leaving 21 bases between them. In nucleotides, the CDR3 is TGTGCCTGGAGCCACTCTATTAGGGGCATTGGCGAGCAGTACTTC. As protein: CAWSHSIRGIGEQYF.

In regard to this clonotype: An end of the junction does not agree with germline; a read error may underlie this. The chain joins TRBV6-2 or TRBV6-3 to TRBJ2-7, with 8 bases that match TRBD2. CDR1 MNHEY and CDR2 SVGEGT come from the germline V gene. The CDR3 has 12 residues. The CDR3 protein is CAGSTSGYEQYF. The CDR3 DNA follows: TGTGCCGGCAGCACTAGCGGCTACGAGCAGTACTTC.

The chain is built from TRBV7-6 and TRBJ2-7; unclear D gene. The CDR3 sequence is 15 residues long. Germline values: CDR1 SGHVS, CDR2 FNYEAQ. With 4 bases removed from V and 3 bases from J, the gap between germline ends came to 16 bases. In nucleotides, the CDR3 is TGTGCCAGCAGCTGGGCGGACGGTGACAACTACGAGCAGTACTTC. This sequence encodes CASSWADGDNYEQYF.

The rearrangement links TRBV6-5 to TRBJ2-6; 8 positions match TRBD1. The CDR3 is made up of 20 amino acids. The V gene end was trimmed by 2 bases and the J gene end by 2 bases; junction bases not matched to a gene: 14. Germline V gives CDR1 MNHEY, CDR2 SVGAGI. CDR3 amino acids: CASSYRLHFQGAPGANVLTF. CDR3 DNA sequence: TGTGCCAGCAGTTACCGACTTCATTTCCAGGGGGCCCCTGGGGCCAACGTCCTGACTTTC.

This sequence joins TRBV7-2 and TRBJ2-2; 7 nucleotides agree with TRBD1. Looked up from germline, CDR1 is SGHTA and CDR2 is FQGNSA. The CDR3 sequence is 14 residues long. V was clipped by 6 bases and J by 7 bases; unmatched bases: 8. The CDR3 here is CASRPAGGGGELFF. CDR3 bases: TGTGCCAGCAGACCGGCAGGGGGTGGCGGGGAGCTGTTTTTT.